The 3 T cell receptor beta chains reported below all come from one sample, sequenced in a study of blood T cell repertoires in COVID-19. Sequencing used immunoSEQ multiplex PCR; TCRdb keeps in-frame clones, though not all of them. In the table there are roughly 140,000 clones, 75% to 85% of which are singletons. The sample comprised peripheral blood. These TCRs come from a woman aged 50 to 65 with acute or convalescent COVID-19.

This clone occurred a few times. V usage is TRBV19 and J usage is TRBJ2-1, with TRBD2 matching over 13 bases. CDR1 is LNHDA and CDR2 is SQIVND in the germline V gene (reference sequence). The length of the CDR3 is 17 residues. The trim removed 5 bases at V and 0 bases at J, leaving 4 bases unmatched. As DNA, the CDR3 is TGTGCCAGTAGTTCTCGGACTAGCGGGAGCTCCTACAATGAGCAGTTCTTC. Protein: CASSSRTSGSSYNEQFF. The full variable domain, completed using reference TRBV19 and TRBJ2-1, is DGGITQSPKYLFRKEGQNVTLSCEQNLNHDAMYWYRQDPGQGLRLIYYSQIVNDFQKGDIAEGYSVSREKKESFPLTVTSAQKNPTAFYLCASSSRTSGSSYNEQFFGPGTRLTVL.

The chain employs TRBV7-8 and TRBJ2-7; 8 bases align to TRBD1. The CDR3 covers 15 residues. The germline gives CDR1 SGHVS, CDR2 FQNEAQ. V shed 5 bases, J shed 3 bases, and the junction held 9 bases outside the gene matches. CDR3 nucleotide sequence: TGTGCCAGCAGCCTCCTAGGACAGGGATTCTACGAGCAGTACTTC. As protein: CASSLLGQGFYEQYF.

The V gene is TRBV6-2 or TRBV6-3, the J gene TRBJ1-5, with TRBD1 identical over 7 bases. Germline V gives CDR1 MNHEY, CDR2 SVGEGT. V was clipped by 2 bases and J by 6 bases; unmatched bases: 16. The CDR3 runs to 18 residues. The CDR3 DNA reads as TGTGCCAGCAGTTACCGGGCAGGGGGGCTTGTGGTTGTTCAGCCCCAGCATTTT. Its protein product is CASSYRAGGLVVVQPQHF.